Following are 7 T cell receptor beta chains from one sample sequenced in a study of blood T cell repertoires in COVID-19. Sequencing was performed with immunoSEQ multiplex PCR; in TCRdb, only in-frame clones are kept and a portion is missing. The sample consists of about 120,000 clones, around 87% of them appearing once. The specimen was peripheral blood. The receptors here all came from a man between 65 and 79 years old with active or convalescent COVID-19.

V usage is TRBV13 and J usage is TRBJ2-2, with 10 positions matching TRBD2. V trimming: 4 bases; J trimming: 7 bases; junction bases outside the gene matches: 6. Germline loops: CDR1 PRHDT, CDR2 FYEKMQ (reference sequence). This CDR3 contains 15 residues. In DNA form, the CDR3 reads TGTGCCAGCAGCTCGGGACTAGCGCTTTTCGGGGAGCTGTTTTTT. Translated, it gives CASSSGLALFGELFF.

The rearrangement joins TRBV29-1 to TRBJ2-7; TRBD2 matches 9 bases. CDR3 length equals 16 residues. Germline V gene data show CDR1 as SQVTM and CDR2 as ANQGSEA. The ends lost 3 bases at V and 0 bases at J; junction bases unmatched: 9. For the CDR3, the DNA is TGCAGCGTTGAGTTAGCGGGAGCCCCCTCCTCCTACGAGCAGTACTTC. Translated, it gives CSVELAGAPSSYEQYF.

This chain links TRBV10-1 with TRBJ2-1, with 11 bases aligning to TRBD1. Germline V CDR1 and CDR2: WNHNN, SYGVQD (reference sequence). The CDR3 is 14 amino acids. V was pared by 2 bases and J by 12 bases, with 6 bases of the junction left unmatched. The CDR3 reads CASSEEGTGGRQFF. CDR3 DNA sequence: TGCGCCAGCAGTGAGGAGGGGACAGGGGGACGGCAGTTCTTC.

The V call is TRBV5-1, the J call TRBJ2-5; TRBD1 aligns across 9 bases. Per the germline V gene, CDR1 is SGHRS and CDR2 is YFSETQ. The CDR3 is 15 amino acids. The V and J ends lost 0 bases and 4 bases, in that order; junction bases with no gene match: 4. The CDR3 spells CASSLEQGAGETQYF. CDR3 in DNA: TGCGCCAGCAGCTTGGAACAGGGGGCAGGAGAGACCCAGTACTTC.

The V gene is TRBV27, the J gene TRBJ2-1; 15 bases map to TRBD2. This CDR3 is 17 amino acids long. The J segment lost 7 bases and the V segment lost 6 bases, leaving 10 bases of the junction unmatched. Germline V gene sequence: CDR1 MNHEY, CDR2 SMNVEV (reference sequence). This CDR3 is CASSTPGLAGGRNEQFF. The CDR3 DNA is TGTGCCAGCAGCACACCGGGACTAGCGGGAGGTAGGAATGAGCAGTTCTTC.

The chain links TRBV28 to TRBJ2-1, with a weak D call TRBD2 (6 bases). The V end was cut by 3 bases, the J end by 1 base, with 13 bases between. The CDR3 is 16 amino acids. Germline CDR1 reads MDHEN; CDR2 reads SYDVKM. CDR3 coding DNA: TGTGCCAGCAGTTTGGGCGACGGGGGATCCTACAATGAGCAGTTCTTC. This translates into CASSLGDGGSYNEQFF.

DNA of the CDR3: TGTGCCAGCAGCCACCTAGCGGGAGGGTTGTCCTACGAGCAGTACTTC. This encodes CASSHLAGGLSYEQYF. The chain combines TRBV14 with TRBJ2-7, with TRBD2 matching 12 bases. Germline CDR1 is SGHDN and CDR2 is FVKESK. Trimming took 3 bases from V and 1 from J; bases not matched to a gene: 4. CDR3 length: 16 amino acids.